One sample yielded the 20 T cell receptor beta chains listed below, sequenced in a study of identical twins. TCRdb called the 5' RACE reads again in MiXCR, with one record for every CDR3 protein. The sample shows 200,000 to 250,000 distinct CDR3 sequences, around 6.8% of them seen only once. This same sample was also taken into another study, of yellow fever vaccine responses in identical twins.

Sample: memory (CD45RO+) T cells sorted from blood. These receptors originate from a woman aged 18-29 years in good health.

At least ten counts were recorded for this clonotype. V and J are TRBV12-3 or TRBV12-4 and TRBJ2-3, with unresolved D. The V end was cut by 6 bases, the J end by 1 base, with 14 bases between. CDR3 length: 15 amino acids. CDR3 sequence reads: CASSLQGPGTDTQYF. The CDR3 region has the DNA TGTGCCAGCAGCCTACAAGGTCCCGGCACAGATACGCAGTATTTT.

In this sample, this clonotype turned up a few times. This rearrangement joins TRBV6-1 to TRBJ2-2; D gene ambiguous. The CDR3 has 13 residues. Germline CDR1 MNHNS, CDR2 SASEGT. The ends were cut back, 4 bases at V and 1 base at J, with 4 bases in the middle. CDR3 bases: TGTGCCAGCAGTGGACAGAACACCGGGGAGCTGTTTTTT. Translated: CASSGQNTGELFF.

This clonotype was found many times. The chain employs TRBV11-2 and TRBJ2-1, with D perhaps TRBD1 or TRBD2 (5 bases each). Trimming took off 7 bases at V and 1 base at J, with 14 bases between the two ends. CDR3 length: 15 residues. CDR1 SGHAT and CDR2 FQNNGV come from the germline V gene. This chain's CDR3 is CASTFGGGSYNEQFF. CDR3 in DNA: TGTGCCAGCACCTTTGGTGGGGGTTCCTACAATGAGCAGTTCTTC.

This clonotype was seen more than once but under ten times. This sequence joins TRBV28 and TRBJ2-7; D ambiguous. The CDR3 consists of 12 residues. V shed 9 bases and J shed 4 bases, with 13 bases lying between them. From germline, CDR1 is MDHEN and CDR2 SYDVKM. CDR3 loop: CASWGSWYEQYF. In DNA form, the CDR3 reads TGTGCCAGTTGGGGAAGCTGGTACGAGCAGTACTTC.

This clonotype was seen many times. In DNA form, the CDR3 reads TGCAGTGCGCGAGATCAGAAAGAGACCCAGTACTTC. It codes for CSARDQKETQYF. The gene calls are TRBV20-1 and TRBJ2-5; D not resolved. The V gene's germline CDR1 is DFQATT and CDR2 SNEGSKA (reference sequence). The CDR3 covers 12 residues. V gave up 6 bases and J gave up 3 bases, with 11 bases separating them.

This clonotype was recorded many times. The chain carries TRBV12-3 or TRBV12-4 and TRBJ2-7; D is perhaps TRBD2 (6 bases). V lost 3 bases and J lost 6, with 9 bases in between. This CDR3 has 12 amino acids. As DNA, the CDR3 is TGTGCCAGCAGTTTCACGGGGGTCGAGCAGTACTTC. Encoded protein: CASSFTGVEQYF.

Ten or more counts support this clonotype. The chain couples TRBV29-1 to TRBJ2-7; weak D call: TRBD2 (5 bases). Germline loops: CDR1 SQVTM, CDR2 ANQGSEA. This CDR3 contains 10 residues. V was cut by 7 bases and J by 5 bases, with 9 bases left in between. The CDR3 protein is CSGLLDEQYF. DNA of the CDR3: TGCAGCGGGCTACTAGACGAGCAGTACTTC.

This chain connects TRBV15 to TRBJ2-2; 7 positions match TRBD2. The CDR3 consists of 16 residues. J was trimmed by 4 bases and V by 0 bases; bases with no gene match: 5. Per germline, CDR1 LNHNV and CDR2 YYDKDF (reference sequence). The CDR3 bases are TGTGCCACCAGCAGAGATCTGGGGAGGGTCACCGGGGAGCTGTTTTTT. This codes for CATSRDLGRVTGELFF.

The rearrangement joins TRBV7-2 to TRBJ1-2, with 8 bases that match TRBD1. After removal of 5 bases from V and 3 bases from J, the junction contained 5 bases not matched to a gene. Looked up from germline, CDR1 is SGHTA and CDR2 is FQGNSA. The CDR3 loop spans 14 amino acids. The CDR3 spells CASSRDRGDYGYTF. CDR3 coding DNA: TGTGCCAGCAGCCGCGACAGGGGTGACTATGGCTACACCTTC. Based on the CDR3 plus reference TRBV7-2 and TRBJ1-2, the full variable domain is GAGVSQSPSNKVTEKGKDVELRCDPISGHTALYWYRQSLGQGLEFLIYFQGNSAPDKSGLPSDRFSAERTGGSVSTLTIQRTQQEDSAVYLCASSRDRGDYGYTFGSGTRLTVV.

This clonotype showed up many times. The chain carries TRBV10-3 and TRBJ2-1, with D possibly TRBD2 on 5 matching bases. The CDR3 sequence is 11 residues long. Looked up from germline, CDR1 is ENHRY and CDR2 is SYGVKD. Trimming removed 10 bases from V and 7 bases from J, with 11 bases in between. In DNA, the CDR3 is TGTGCCACATGCCGGGGAAATGAGCAGTTCTTC. Its protein product is CATCRGNEQFF.

This clonotype was seen repeatedly, ten times or more. CDR3 region: CAISGTPYNTEAFF. CDR3 nucleotides: TGTGCCATCAGTGGGACACCTTATAACACTGAAGCTTTCTTT. The gene calls are TRBV10-3 and TRBJ1-1; tentative D call: TRBD1 (5 bases). The CDR3 covers 14 residues. V was shortened by 4 bases and J by 2 bases, with 11 bases between the two germline ends. Germline CDR1 ENHRY, CDR2 SYGVKD.

This clonotype was counted a few times. The chain carries TRBV20-1 and TRBJ2-1; tentatively, D is TRBD2 (5 bases). The CDR3 length is 14 residues. The germline CDR1 and CDR2 sequences are DFQATT and SNEGSKA (reference sequence). With 0 bases removed from V and 7 bases from J, the gap between germline ends came to 13 bases. In nucleotides, the CDR3 is TGCAGTGCTAGAGATGGCCGGGGTAATAATGAGCAGTTCTTC. This gives the protein CSARDGRGNNEQFF.

This clonotype was seen a handful of times. The rearrangement links TRBV4-2 to TRBJ1-2, with D unclear. This CDR3 region has 15 residues. Germline CDR1 is LGHNA and CDR2 is YNFKEQ. The V end lost 0 bases, the J end lost 4 bases, and 12 bases lay between the germline ends. The CDR3 spells CASSQDLRGSYGYTF. The CDR3 region has the DNA TGTGCCAGCAGCCAAGATCTGAGAGGGTCCTATGGCTACACCTTC.

This clonotype has ten or more counts. The gene calls are TRBV24-1 and TRBJ2-2, with D perhaps TRBD1 (6 bases). V was shortened by 7 bases and J by 2 bases, with 13 bases between the two germline ends. Germline lookup yields CDR1 KGHDR and CDR2 SFDVKD. CDR3 length: 15 residues. CDR3 region: CATSPGTPNTGELFF. CDR3 in DNA: TGTGCCACCAGCCCCGGGACACCAAACACCGGGGAGCTGTTTTTT.

The sample holds many counts of this clonotype. The genes are TRBV12-3 or TRBV12-4 and TRBJ1-5; unclear D gene. This CDR3 comprises 15 residues. Trimming left V 6 bases short and J 0 bases short, with 12 bases between. The CDR3 region has the DNA TGTGCCAGCAGGGGTTGGTCTGGTAGCAATCAGCCCCAGCATTTT. Translated, it gives CASRGWSGSNQPQHF.

V is TRBV2 and J is TRBJ2-3; no definite D call. CDR3 size: 13 residues. Germline CDR1 is SNHLY and CDR2 is FYNNEI. The ends were cut back, 7 bases at V and 6 bases at J, with 14 bases in the middle. CDR3 amino acids: CASKPTELDTQYF. The CDR3 nucleotides read TGTGCCAGCAAGCCAACAGAGCTGGATACGCAGTATTTT.

The rearrangement joins TRBV7-2 to TRBJ2-3; TRBD2 aligns across 8 bases. The V gene's germline CDR1 is SGHTA and CDR2 FQGNSA. The V gene end was trimmed by 1 base and the J gene end by 9 bases; junction bases not matched to a gene: 6. The CDR3 loop spans 14 amino acids. The CDR3: CASSLEAGAGTQYF. The CDR3 coding sequence is TGTGCCAGCAGCTTAGAAGCGGGAGCAGGCACGCAGTATTTT.

This clonotype was counted ten times or more. The genes are TRBV12-3 or TRBV12-4 and TRBJ2-5, with 9 bases identical to TRBD2. The length of the CDR3 is 15 residues. V trimming: 8 bases; J trimming: 5 bases; junction bases outside the gene matches: 12. CDR3 loop: CASGLIAGVLETQYF. CDR3 DNA sequence: TGTGCCAGCGGATTAATAGCGGGAGTACTGGAGACCCAGTACTTC.

The chain is built from TRBV28 and TRBJ2-1; D gene unclear. Germline CDR1 MDHEN, CDR2 SYDVKM. The V gene lost 10 bases and the J gene lost 0 bases, with 13 bases spanning the gap. The CDR3 contains 14 residues. CDR3 in DNA: TGTGCCACCCTGCGACCTGGCTCCTACAATGAGCAGTTCTTC. Translation gives CATLRPGSYNEQFF.

The chain uses TRBV20-1 and TRBJ2-7, with 11 bases fitting TRBD2. From germline, CDR1 is DFQATT and CDR2 SNEGSKA (reference sequence). This CDR3 comprises 15 residues. The J segment lost 0 bases and the V segment lost 6 bases, leaving 7 bases of the junction unmatched. CDR3 sequence: CSARPLAGGSYEQYF. DNA of the CDR3: TGCAGTGCCCGCCCCCTAGCGGGGGGCTCCTACGAGCAGTACTTC.